This record looks at one T cell receptor (beta chain) sequence and its context. Generated by immunoSEQ multiplex PCR, the TCRdb table keeps only in-frame clones and is missing some. The sample has 190,000 or so clones; around 90% are singletons. The V end was cut by 0 bases, the J end by 3 bases, with 6 bases between. CDR1 PRHDT and CDR2 FYEKMQ come from the germline V gene (reference sequence). The CDR3 is 13 residues long. These data are taken from a study of blood T cell repertoires in COVID-19. Study-level information: Sample material is recorded as cDNA or gDNA derived from T cells, B-cell-depleted T cells, or PBMCs.

Individuals aged about 18 to 89 years were recruited from approximately 22 US areas. Two negative PCRs, clearance, or symptom resolution had been documented for recovered Cohort 3 donors. Source material: PBMCs or T cells enriched from blood (not recorded which). The chain carries TRBV13 and TRBJ2-7; D call uncertain. The receptor was isolated from a man aged 25 to 45 who had recovered from COVID-19. The CDR3 DNA reads TGTGCCAGCAGCTTAGGGGGCGTCTACGAGCAGTACTTC. This translates into CASSLGGVYEQYF.